This T cell receptor beta chain was sequenced during a study of T cells after yellow fever vaccination. This clonotype was observed many times. TCRdb reprocessed the 5' RACE reads with MiXCR, giving one entry per CDR3 protein. The repertoire holds 200,000 to 300,000 distinct CDR3 sequences, with roughly 6.2% as singletons. The CDR3 spans 13 residues. The V and J ends lost 4 bases and 2 bases respectively, with 10 bases between them. Germline V gene data show CDR1 as SGHRS and CDR2 as YFSETQ. This receptor was obtained from a man younger than 45 who received the YFV17D yellow fever vaccine. The V call is TRBV5-1, the J call TRBJ2-7, with D perhaps TRBD1 (6 bases). Sequenced material: CD4+ T cells sorted from PBMCs, taken on the day of the yellow fever booster vaccination. CDR3 residues: CASSPTGTYEQYF. The CDR3 nucleotides are TGCGCCAGCAGCCCAACAGGGACCTACGAGCAGTACTTC.